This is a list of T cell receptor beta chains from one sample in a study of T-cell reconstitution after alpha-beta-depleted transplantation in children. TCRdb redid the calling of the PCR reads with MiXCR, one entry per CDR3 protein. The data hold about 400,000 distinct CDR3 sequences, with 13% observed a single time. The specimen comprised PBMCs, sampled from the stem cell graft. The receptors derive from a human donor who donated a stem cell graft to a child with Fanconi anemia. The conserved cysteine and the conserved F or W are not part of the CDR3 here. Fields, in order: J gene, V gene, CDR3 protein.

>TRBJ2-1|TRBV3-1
ASSQPGLSSAGLNEQF
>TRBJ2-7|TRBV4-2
ASSQDTGVDEQY
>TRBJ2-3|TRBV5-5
ASSMLSGGLDTQY
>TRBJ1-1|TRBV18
ASSPQKNTEAF
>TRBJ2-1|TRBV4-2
ASSSGRAHEQF
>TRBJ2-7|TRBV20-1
SARDQGSYEQY
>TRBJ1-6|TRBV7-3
ASSPTGRANSPLH
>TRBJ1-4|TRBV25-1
ASSDPPGRNEKLF
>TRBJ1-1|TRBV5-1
ASSRTGQPNTEAF
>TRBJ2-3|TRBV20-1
SALKPADTQY
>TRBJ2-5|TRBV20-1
SARDQKGGTEGTQY
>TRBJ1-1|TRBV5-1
ASRLNTENTEAF
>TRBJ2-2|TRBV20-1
SAQRGSSPGELF
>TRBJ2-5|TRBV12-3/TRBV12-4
ASSSSGGAEETQY
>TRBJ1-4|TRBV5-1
ASGLGGRGEKLF
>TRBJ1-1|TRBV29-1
SVEDFGETGREPEAF
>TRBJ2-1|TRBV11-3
ASSPFDRPYNEQF
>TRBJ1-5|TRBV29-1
SQHQRSGDSNQPQH
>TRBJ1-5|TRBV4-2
ASSKTPQGPDSNQPQH
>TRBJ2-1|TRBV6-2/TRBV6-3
ASSRLAGANEQF
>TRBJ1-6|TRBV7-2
ASSLAIGVNSPLH
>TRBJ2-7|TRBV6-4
ASSPLASGPDEQY
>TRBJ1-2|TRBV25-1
ATRGVGGDYGYT
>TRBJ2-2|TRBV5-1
ASSPGLGDGELF
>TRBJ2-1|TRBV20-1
SARREGSRNEQF
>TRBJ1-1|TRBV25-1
ASSEWAANTEAF
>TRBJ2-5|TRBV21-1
ASSRLASETQY
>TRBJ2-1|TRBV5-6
ASSWGQGAGNEQF
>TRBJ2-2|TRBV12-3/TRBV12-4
ASSSYGGDGELF
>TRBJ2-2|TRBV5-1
ASSPYANTGELF